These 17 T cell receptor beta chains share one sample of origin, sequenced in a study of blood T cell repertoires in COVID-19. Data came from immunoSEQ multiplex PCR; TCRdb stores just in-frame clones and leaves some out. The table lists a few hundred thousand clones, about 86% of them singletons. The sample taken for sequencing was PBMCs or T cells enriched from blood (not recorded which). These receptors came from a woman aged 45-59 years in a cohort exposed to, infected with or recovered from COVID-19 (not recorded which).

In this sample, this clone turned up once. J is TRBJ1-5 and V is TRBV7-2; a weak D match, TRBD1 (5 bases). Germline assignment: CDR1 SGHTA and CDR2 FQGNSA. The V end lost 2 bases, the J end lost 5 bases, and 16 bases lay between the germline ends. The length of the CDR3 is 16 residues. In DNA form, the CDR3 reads TGTGCCAGCAGCTTATTCGGGACCCGGAGGGATCAGCCCCAGCATTTT. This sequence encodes CASSLFGTRRDQPQHF.

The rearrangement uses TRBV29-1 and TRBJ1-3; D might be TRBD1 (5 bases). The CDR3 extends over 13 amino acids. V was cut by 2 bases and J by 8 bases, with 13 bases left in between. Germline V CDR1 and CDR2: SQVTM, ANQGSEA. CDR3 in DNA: TGCAGCGTTGAACCTATCGGGGGGGACACCATATATTTT. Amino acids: CSVEPIGGDTIYF.

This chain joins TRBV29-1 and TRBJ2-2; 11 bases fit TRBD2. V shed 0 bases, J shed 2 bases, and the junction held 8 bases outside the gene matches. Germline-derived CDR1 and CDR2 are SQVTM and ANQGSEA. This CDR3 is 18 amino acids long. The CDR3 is CSVEDRLAGGLNTGELFF. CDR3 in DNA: TGCAGCGTTGAAGATCGCCTAGCGGGGGGCCTAAACACCGGGGAGCTGTTTTTT.

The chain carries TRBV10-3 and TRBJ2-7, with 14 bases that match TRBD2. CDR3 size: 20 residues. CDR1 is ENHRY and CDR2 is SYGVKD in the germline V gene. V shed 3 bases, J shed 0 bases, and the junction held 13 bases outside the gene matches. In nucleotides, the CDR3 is TGTGCCATCAGTGACCCGCCGGGACTAGCGGGGGAGAGGAGCTCCTACGAGCAGTACTTC. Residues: CAISDPPGLAGERSSYEQYF.

The CDR3 DNA reads as TGTGCCAGCAGCTCTAGTTCAGGGGGGGCCAACGTCCTGACTTTC. It encodes CASSSSSGGANVLTF. The chain couples TRBV7-3 to TRBJ2-6; weak D call: TRBD1 (5 bases). From germline, CDR1 is SGHTA and CDR2 FQGTGA. V lost 4 bases to trimming and J lost 4 bases, with 11 bases between them. This CDR3 has 15 amino acids.

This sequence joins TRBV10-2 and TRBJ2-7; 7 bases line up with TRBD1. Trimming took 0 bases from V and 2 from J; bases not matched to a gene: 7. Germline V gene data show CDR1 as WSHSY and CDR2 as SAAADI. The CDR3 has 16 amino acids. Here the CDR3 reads CASSESGGDGPYEQYF. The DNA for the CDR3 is TGCGCCAGCAGTGAGTCAGGGGGCGATGGTCCCTACGAGCAGTACTTC.

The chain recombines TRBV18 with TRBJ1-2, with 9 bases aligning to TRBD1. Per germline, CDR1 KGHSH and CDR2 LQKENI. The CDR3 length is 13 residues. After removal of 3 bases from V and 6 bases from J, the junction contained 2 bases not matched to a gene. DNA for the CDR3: TGTGCCAGCTCACCCGGACAGGGGAATGGCTACACCTTC. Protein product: CASSPGQGNGYTF.

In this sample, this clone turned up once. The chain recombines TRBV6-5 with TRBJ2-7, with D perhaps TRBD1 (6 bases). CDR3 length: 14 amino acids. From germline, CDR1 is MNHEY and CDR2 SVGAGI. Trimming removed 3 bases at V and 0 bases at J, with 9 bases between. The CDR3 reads CASSYRGSSYEQYF. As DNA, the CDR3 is TGTGCCAGCAGTTATAGGGGGAGCTCCTACGAGCAGTACTTC.

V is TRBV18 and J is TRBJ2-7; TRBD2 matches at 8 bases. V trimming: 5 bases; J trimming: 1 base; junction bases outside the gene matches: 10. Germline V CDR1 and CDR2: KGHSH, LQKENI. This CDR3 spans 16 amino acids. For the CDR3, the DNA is TGTGCCAGCTCATCTACCATAGCGGGGAAATCCTACGAGCAGTACTTC. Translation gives CASSSTIAGKSYEQYF.

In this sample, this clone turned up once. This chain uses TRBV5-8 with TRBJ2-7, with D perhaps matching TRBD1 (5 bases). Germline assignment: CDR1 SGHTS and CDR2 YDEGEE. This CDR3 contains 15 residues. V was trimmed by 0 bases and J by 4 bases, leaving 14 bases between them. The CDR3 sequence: CASSLGQNQAYEQYF. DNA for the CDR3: TGTGCCAGCAGCTTGGGACAGAACCAGGCTTACGAGCAGTACTTC. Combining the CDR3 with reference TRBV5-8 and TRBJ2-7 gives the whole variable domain EAGVTQSPTHLIKTRGQQATLRCSPISGHTSVYWYQQALGLGLQFLLWYDEGEERNRGNFPPRFSGRQFPNYSSELNVNALELEDSALYLCASSLGQNQAYEQYFGPGTRLTVT.

Here the CDR3 DNA reads TGTGCCAGCACGGCAGGGTCCCTTCAGCCCCAGCATTTT. This encodes CASTAGSLQPQHF. The chain uses TRBV2 and TRBJ1-5, with D perhaps TRBD1 (5 bases). CDR1 is SNHLY and CDR2 is FYNNEI in the germline V gene. The CDR3 has 13 residues. V was pared by 7 bases and J by 6 bases, with 13 bases between.

CDR3 bases: TGTGCCAGCAGCCCAGCAGGGGGCGGACGCACTGAAGCTTTCTTT. It codes for CASSPAGGGRTEAFF. The gene calls are TRBV7-3 and TRBJ1-1; 8 nucleotides line up with TRBD1. The V and J ends lost 5 bases and 4 bases, in that order; junction bases with no gene match: 9. The CDR3 has 15 amino acids. Germline assignment: CDR1 SGHTA and CDR2 FQGTGA.

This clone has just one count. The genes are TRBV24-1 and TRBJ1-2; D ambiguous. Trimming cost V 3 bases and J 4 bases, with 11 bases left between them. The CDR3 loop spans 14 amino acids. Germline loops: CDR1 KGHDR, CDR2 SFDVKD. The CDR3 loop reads CATSDPRGSYGYTF. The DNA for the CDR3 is TGTGCCACCAGTGATCCCAGAGGATCCTATGGCTACACCTTC.

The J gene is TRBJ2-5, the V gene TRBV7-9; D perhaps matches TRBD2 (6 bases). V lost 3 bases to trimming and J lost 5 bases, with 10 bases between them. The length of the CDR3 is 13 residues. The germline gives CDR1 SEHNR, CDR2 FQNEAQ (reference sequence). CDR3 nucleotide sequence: TGTGCCAGCAGCTTCCTGCTAGCGGAGACCCAGTACTTC. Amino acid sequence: CASSFLLAETQYF.

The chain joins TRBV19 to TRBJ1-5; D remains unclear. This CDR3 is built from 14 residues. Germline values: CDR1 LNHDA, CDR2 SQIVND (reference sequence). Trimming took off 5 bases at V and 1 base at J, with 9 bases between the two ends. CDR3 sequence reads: CASSPQASNQPQHF. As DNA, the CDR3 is TGTGCCAGTAGTCCCCAGGCGAGCAATCAGCCCCAGCATTTT. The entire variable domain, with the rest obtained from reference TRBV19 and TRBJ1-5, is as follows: DGGITQSPKYLFRKEGQNVTLSCEQNLNHDAMYWYRQDPGQGLRLIYYSQIVNDFQKGDIAEGYSVSREKKESFPLTVTSAQKNPTAFYLCASSPQASNQPQHFGDGTRLSIL.

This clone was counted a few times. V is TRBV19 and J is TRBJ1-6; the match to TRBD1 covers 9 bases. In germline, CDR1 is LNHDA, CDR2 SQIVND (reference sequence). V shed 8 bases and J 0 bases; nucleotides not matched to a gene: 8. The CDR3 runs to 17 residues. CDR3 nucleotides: TGTGCCAGTCAGACAGGGGGATTTAGCTCCTATAATTCACCCCTCCACTTT. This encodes CASQTGGFSSYNSPLHF.

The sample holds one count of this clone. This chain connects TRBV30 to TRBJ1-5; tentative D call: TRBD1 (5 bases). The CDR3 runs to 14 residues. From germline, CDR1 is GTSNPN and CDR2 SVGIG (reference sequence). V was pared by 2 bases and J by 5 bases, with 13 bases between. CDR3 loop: CAWSQGLNYQPQHF. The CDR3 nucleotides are TGTGCCTGGAGTCAGGGACTCAATTATCAGCCCCAGCATTTT. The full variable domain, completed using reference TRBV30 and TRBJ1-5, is SQTIHQWPATLVQPVGSPLSLECTVEGTSNPNLYWYRQAAGRGLQLLFYSVGIGQISSEVPQNLSASRPQDRQFILSSKKLLLSDSGFYLCAWSQGLNYQPQHFGDGTRLSIL.